The source of this T cell receptor beta chain is a study of regulatory T cells in long-lasting Graves disease. Turning to the study itself: Persistent cases were those of Graves' disease that involved over 5 years of antithyroid drugs with positive TSH receptor antibodies.

Study observations and caveats: The study found TRBV28, TRBJ1-2 and TRBJ2-5 favored in persistent disease. TCR diversity was lower in persistent than newly diagnosed Graves' disease.

Time point denoted: persistent/refractory GD, antithyroid drugs over 5 years with positive TRAb. RNA extracted from PBMCs served as the sequencing template. With iRepertoire HTBI primers and Arm-PCR of CDR3 regions, TCR beta libraries were built. Authors' methods: Throughout the samples, researchers identified around 65 TRBV and 13 to 15 TRBJ segments. TCRdb used MiXCR to reprocess the multiplex PCR reads, holding one entry per CDR3 protein. Here the V and J calls rest on TCRdb's processing, not on the authors' analysis. The data hold 300,000 to 350,000 distinct CDR3 sequences, with around 20% observed a single time. V dropped 8 bases and J dropped 4; count of bases not matched to a gene: 12. The germline CDR1 and CDR2 sequences are LNHDA and SQIVND (reference sequence). CDR3 length equals 16 residues. In its sample, this clonotype was seen many times. Antigen specificity is unknown.

The sequencing here drew on peripheral blood mononuclear cells (PBMCs), taken when the disease was refractory, from a patient treated with antithyroid drugs. The TCR comes from a female donor with Graves disease. The chain employs TRBV19 and TRBJ1-5, with 9 nucleotides matching TRBD1. CDR3 in amino acids: CASRDEGQGHNQPQHF. The CDR3 DNA is TGTGCCAGTCGAGATGAGGGACAGGGTCATAATCAGCCCCAGCATTTT.